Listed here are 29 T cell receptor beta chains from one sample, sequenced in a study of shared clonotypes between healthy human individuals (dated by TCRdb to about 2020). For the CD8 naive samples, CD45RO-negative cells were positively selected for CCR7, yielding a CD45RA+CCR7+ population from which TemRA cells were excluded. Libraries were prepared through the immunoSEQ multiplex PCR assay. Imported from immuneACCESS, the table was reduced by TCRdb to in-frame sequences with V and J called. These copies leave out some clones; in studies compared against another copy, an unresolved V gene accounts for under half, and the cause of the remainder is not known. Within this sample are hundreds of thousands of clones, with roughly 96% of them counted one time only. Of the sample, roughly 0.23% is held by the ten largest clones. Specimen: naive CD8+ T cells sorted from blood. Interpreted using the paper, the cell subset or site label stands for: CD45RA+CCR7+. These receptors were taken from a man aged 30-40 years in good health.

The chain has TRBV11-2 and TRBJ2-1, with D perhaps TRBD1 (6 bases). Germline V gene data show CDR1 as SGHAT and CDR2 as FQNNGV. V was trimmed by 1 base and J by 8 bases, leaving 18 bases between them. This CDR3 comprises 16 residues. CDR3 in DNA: TGTGCCAGCAGCTTAGGCCCATCTGGGACAAGCGATGAGCAGTTCTTC. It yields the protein CASSLGPSGTSDEQFF.

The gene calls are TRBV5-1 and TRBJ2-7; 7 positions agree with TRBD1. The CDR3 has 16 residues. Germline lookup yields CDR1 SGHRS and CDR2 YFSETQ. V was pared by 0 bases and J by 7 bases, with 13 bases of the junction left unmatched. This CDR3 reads CASSLDLGTGAWEQYF. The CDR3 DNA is TGCGCCAGCAGCTTGGATTTGGGCACAGGGGCGTGGGAGCAGTACTTC.

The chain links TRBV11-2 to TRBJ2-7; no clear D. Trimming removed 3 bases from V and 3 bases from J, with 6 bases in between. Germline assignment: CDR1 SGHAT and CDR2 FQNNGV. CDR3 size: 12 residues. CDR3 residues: CASSFGYYEQYF. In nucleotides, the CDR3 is TGTGCCAGCAGCTTCGGATACTACGAGCAGTACTTC.

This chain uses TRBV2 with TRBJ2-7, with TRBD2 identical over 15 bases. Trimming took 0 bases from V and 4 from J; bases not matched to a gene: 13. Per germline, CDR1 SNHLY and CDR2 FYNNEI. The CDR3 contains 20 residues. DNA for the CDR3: TGTGCCAGCAGTGAAGCCAGGGGGGGACTAGCGGGAGGTAGGAGGTACGAGCAGTACTTC. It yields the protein CASSEARGGLAGGRRYEQYF.

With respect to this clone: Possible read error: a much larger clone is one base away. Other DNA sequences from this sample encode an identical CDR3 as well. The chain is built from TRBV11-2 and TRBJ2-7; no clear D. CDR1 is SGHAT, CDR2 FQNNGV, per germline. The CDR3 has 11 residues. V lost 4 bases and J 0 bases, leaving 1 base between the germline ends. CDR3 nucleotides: TGTGCCAGCAGCTCCTCCTACGAGCAGTACTTC. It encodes CASSSSYEQYF.

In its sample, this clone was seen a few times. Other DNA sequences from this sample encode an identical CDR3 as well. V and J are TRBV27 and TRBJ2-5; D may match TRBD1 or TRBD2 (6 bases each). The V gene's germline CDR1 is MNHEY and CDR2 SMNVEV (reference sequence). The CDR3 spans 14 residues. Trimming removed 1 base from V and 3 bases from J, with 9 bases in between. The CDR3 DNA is TGTGCCAGCAGTTTATTGGGGGGCGAAGAGACCCAGTACTTC. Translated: CASSLLGGEETQYF.

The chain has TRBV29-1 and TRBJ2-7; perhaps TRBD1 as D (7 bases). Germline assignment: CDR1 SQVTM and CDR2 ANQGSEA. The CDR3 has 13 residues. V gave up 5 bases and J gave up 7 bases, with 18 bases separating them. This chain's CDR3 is CSVSRGEEREQYF. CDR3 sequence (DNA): TGCAGCGTTTCCAGGGGGGAGGAGAGAGAGCAGTACTTC.

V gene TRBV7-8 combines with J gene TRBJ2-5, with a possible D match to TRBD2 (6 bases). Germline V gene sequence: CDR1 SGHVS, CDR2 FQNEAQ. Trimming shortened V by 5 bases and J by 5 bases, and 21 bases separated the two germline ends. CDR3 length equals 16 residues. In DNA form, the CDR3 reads TGTGCCAGCAGCCCGAGTCCAGGTCGGGGGTACGAGACCCAGTACTTC. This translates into CASSPSPGRGYETQYF.

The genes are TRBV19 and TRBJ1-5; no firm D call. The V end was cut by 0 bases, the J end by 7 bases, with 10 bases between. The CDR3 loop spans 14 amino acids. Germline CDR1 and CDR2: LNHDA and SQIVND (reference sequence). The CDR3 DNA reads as TGTGCCAGTAGTATAGATCCGGGTGGGCAGCCCCAGCATTTT. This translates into CASSIDPGGQPQHF.

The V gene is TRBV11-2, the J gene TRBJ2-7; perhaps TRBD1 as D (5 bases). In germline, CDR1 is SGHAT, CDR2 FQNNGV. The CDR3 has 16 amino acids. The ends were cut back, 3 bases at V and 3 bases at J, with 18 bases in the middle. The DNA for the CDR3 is TGTGCCAGCAGCTTCTGGGGCGTTGGGAAAAGCTACGAGCAGTACTTC. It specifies CASSFWGVGKSYEQYF. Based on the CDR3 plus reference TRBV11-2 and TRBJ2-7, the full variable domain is EAGVAQSPRYKIIEKRQSVAFWCNPISGHATLYWYQQILGQGPKLLIQFQNNGVVDDSQLPKDRFSAERLKGVDSTLKIQPAKLEDSAVYLCASSFWGVGKSYEQYFGPGTRLTVT.

CDR3 loop: CASSQEWIFTDTQYF. CDR3 nucleotide sequence: TGCGCCAGCAGCCAAGAGTGGATTTTCACAGATACGCAGTATTTT. The chain combines TRBV4-3 with TRBJ2-3; no clear D gene. The CDR3 totals 15 residues. The V and J ends lost 0 bases and 2 bases respectively, with 9 bases between them. Germline V lookup: CDR1 LGHNA, CDR2 YSLEER.

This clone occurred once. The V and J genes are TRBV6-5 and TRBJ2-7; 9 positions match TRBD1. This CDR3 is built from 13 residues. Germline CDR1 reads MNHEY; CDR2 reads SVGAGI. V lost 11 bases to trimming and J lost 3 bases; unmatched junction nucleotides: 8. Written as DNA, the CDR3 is TGTGCCTCGCGGTGGACAGGGGACTACGAGCAGTACTTC. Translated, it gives CASRWTGDYEQYF.

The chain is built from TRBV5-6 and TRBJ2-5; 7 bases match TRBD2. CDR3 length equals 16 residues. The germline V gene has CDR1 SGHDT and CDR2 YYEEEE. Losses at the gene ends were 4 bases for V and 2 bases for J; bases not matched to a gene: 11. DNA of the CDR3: TGTGCCAGCAGCCCTTGGAGCGGGGAAGAACAAGAGACCCAGTACTTC. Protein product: CASSPWSGEEQETQYF.

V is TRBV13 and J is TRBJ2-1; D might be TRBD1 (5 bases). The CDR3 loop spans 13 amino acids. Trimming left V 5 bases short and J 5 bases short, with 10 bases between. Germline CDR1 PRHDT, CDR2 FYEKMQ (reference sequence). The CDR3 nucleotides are TGTGCCAGCAGCCCCCGACAGAACAATGAGCAGTTCTTC. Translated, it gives CASSPRQNNEQFF.

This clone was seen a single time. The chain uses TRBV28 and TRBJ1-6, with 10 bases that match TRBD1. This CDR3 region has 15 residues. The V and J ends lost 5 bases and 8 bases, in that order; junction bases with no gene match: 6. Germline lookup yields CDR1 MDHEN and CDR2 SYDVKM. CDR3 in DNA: TGTGCCAGCAGTCAGACAGGGGGCAAGGATTCACCCCTCCACTTT. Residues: CASSQTGGKDSPLHF.

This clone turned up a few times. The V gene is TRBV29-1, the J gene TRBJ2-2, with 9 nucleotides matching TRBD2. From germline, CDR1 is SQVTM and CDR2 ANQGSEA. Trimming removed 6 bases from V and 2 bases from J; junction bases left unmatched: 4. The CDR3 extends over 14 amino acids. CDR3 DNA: TGCAGCGTACCGCGGGGGGGTAACACCGGGGAGCTGTTTTTT. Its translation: CSVPRGGNTGELFF.

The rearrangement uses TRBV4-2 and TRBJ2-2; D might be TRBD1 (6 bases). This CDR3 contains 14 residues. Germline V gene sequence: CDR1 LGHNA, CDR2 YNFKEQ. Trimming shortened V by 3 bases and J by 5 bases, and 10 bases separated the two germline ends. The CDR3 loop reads CASSHTTGTGELFF. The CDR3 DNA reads TGTGCCAGCAGCCACACAACAGGGACCGGGGAGCTGTTTTTT.

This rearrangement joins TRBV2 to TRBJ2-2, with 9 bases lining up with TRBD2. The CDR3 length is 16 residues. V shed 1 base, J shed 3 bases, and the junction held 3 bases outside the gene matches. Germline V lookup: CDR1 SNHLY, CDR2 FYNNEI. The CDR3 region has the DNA TGTGCCAGCAGTGAAGGTAGCGGGAGCTACACCGGGGAGCTGTTTTTT. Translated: CASSEGSGSYTGELFF.

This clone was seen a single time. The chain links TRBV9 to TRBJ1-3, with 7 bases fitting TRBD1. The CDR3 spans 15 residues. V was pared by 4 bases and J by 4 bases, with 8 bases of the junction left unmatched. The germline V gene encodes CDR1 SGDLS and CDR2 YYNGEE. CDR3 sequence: CASSTGTASGNTIYF. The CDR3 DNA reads TGTGCCAGCAGCACCGGGACAGCGTCCGGAAACACCATATATTTT.

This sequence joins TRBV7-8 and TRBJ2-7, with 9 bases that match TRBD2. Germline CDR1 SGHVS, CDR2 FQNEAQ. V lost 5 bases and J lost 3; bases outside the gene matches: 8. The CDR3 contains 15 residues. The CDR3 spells CASSRGLAGFYEQYF. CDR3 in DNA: TGTGCCAGCAGCCGGGGGCTAGCGGGATTCTACGAGCAGTACTTC.

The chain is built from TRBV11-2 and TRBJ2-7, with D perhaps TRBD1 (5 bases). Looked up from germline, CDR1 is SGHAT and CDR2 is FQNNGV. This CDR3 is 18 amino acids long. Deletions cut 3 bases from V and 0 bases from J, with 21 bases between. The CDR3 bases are TGTGCCAGCAGCTTTAGGGGCAGGTCCGTTAAAAGCTCCTACGAGCAGTACTTC. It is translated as CASSFRGRSVKSSYEQYF.

In nucleotides, the CDR3 is TGTGCCAGCAGTGACCCCCCTGCAACTAATGAAAAACTGTTTTTT. Amino acid sequence: CASSDPPATNEKLFF. The chain links TRBV25-1 to TRBJ1-4; no clear D. CDR3 length: 15 amino acids. The V and J ends lost 3 bases and 0 bases respectively, with 8 bases between them. CDR1 and CDR2 (germline): MGHDK, SYGVNS.

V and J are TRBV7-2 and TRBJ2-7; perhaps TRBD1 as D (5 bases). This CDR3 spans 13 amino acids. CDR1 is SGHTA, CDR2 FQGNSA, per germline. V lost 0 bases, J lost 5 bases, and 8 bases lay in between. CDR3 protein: CASSLAGVHEQYF. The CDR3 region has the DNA TGTGCCAGCAGCTTAGCAGGGGTTCACGAGCAGTACTTC.

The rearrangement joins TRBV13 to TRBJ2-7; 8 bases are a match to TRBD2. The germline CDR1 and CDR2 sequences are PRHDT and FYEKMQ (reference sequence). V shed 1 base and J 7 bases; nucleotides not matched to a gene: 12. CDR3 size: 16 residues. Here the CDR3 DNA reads TGTGCCAGCAGCTTAGCCACCGGGGCGGGGGGCGTTGAGCAGTACTTC. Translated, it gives CASSLATGAGGVEQYF. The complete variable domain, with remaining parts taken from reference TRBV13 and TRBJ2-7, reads AAGVIQSPRHLIKEKRETATLKCYPIPRHDTVYWYQQGPGQDPQFLISFYEKMQSDKGSIPDRFSAQQFSDYHSELNMSSLELGDSALYFCASSLATGAGGVEQYFGPGTRLTVT.

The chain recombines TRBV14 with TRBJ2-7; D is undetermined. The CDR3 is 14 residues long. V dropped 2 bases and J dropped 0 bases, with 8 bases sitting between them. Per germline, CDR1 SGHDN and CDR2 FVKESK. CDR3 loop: CASSQLGSSYEQYF. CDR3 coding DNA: TGTGCCAGCAGCCAATTGGGAAGCTCCTACGAGCAGTACTTC.

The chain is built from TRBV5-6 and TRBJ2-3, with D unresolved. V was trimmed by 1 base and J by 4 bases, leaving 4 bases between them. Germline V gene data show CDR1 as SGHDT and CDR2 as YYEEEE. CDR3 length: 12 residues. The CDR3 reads CASSLNPDTQYF. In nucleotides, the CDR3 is TGTGCCAGCAGCTTGAACCCAGATACGCAGTATTTT.

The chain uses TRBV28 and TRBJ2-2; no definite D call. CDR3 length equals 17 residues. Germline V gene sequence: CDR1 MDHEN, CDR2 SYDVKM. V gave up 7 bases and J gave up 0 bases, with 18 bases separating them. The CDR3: CASMSPFLESNTGELFF. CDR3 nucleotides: TGTGCCAGCATGAGCCCTTTCCTAGAGTCGAACACCGGGGAGCTGTTTTTT. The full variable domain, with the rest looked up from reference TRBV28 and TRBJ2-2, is DVKVTQSSRYLVKRTGEKVFLECVQDMDHENMFWYRQDPGLGLRLIYFSYDVKMKEKGDIPEGYSVSREKKERFSLILESASTNQTSMYLCASMSPFLESNTGELFFGEGSRLTVL.

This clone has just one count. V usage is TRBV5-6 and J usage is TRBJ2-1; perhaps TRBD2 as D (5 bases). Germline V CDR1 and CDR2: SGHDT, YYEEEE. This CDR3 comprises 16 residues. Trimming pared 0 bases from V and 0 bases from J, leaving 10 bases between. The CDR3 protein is CASSLVRRRSYNEQFF. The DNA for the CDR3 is TGTGCCAGCAGCTTGGTCCGGAGGCGCTCCTACAATGAGCAGTTCTTC. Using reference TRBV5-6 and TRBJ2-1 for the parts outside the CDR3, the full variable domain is DAGVTQSPTHLIKTRGQQVTLRCSPKSGHDTVSWYQQALGQGPQFIFQYYEEEERQRGNFPDRFSGHQFPNYSSELNVNALLLGDSALYLCASSLVRRRSYNEQFFGPGTRLTVL.

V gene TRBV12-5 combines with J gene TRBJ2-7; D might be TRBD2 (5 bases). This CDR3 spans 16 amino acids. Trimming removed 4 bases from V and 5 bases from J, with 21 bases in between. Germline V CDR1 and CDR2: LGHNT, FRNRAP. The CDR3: CASGWMGNHLGDEQYF. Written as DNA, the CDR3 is TGTGCTAGTGGTTGGATGGGAAACCACCTCGGGGACGAGCAGTACTTC.